The 5 T cell receptor beta chains listed next were all sequenced from one sample in a study of blood T cells in healthy people across ages (dated by TCRdb to between 2014 and 2017). Libraries were built with 5' RACE. Instrument on record: Illumina HiSeq 2500. A second PCR of roughly 7 to 12 cycles was run with a J-beta primer mix and a sample-barcoded 5' primer. Clones were called with MiXCR by TCRdb after fastp trimmed the public reads at Q25, and only in-frame beta chains were retained. Each record represents a unique CDR3 protein, reported with the most common genes and DNA among its rows. This sample has about 1.8 million distinct CDR3 sequences in its table, and around half of those were observed once. The biggest ten clones account for approximately 2% of the sample. Material: blood. These receptors originate from a woman aged 35 to 49 in good health.

The chain combines TRBV27 with TRBJ2-5; TRBD2 aligns across 8 bases. V lost 2 bases to trimming and J lost 11 bases; unmatched junction nucleotides: 13. Germline V gives CDR1 MNHEY, CDR2 SMNVEV (reference sequence). The CDR3 consists of 15 residues. CDR3 region: CASSLKAGGYNEQYF. In DNA, the CDR3 is TGTGCCAGCAGTTTAAAGGCGGGGGGCTACAATGAGCAGTACTTC.

Comment on this clonotype: The germline gene is not matched at one end of the junction; a read error may be the cause. V and J are TRBV20-1 and TRBJ2-3, with D possibly called TRBD1 or TRBD2 (5 bases each). The CDR3 contains 20 residues. Looked up from germline, CDR1 is DFQATT and CDR2 is SNEGSKA (reference sequence). The CDR3 loop reads CSARGIGVTTSWGNTDTQYF. In DNA form, the CDR3 reads TGCAGTGCGAGAGGGATAGGGGTAACTACCTCGTGGGGAAACACAGATACGCAGTATTTT.

The rearrangement joins TRBV7-2 to TRBJ2-1; 13 nucleotides line up with TRBD2. CDR1 and CDR2 (germline): SGHTA, FQGNSA. The length of the CDR3 is 17 residues. V dropped 4 bases and J dropped 4; count of bases not matched to a gene: 7. CDR3 region: CASSSRLAGGHYNEQFF. In DNA, the CDR3 is TGTGCCAGCAGCTCTCGACTAGCGGGGGGCCATTACAATGAGCAGTTCTTC.

Concerning this clonotype: A read error may produce the germline difference seen at one junction end. The chain uses TRBV20-1 and TRBJ2-7; the match to TRBD1 covers 8 bases. Germline CDR1 reads DFQATT; CDR2 reads SNEGSKA (reference sequence). The CDR3 is 12 amino acids. CDR3 nucleotide sequence: TGCAGTGCGAGAGTAACAGGGGGCGAGCAGTACTTC. Amino acid sequence: CSARVTGGEQYF.

The rearrangement uses TRBV7-6 and TRBJ2-1; no clear D gene. CDR1 is SGHVS, CDR2 FNYEAQ, per germline. The V end was cut by 5 bases, the J end by 5 bases, with 10 bases between. The CDR3 is made up of 13 amino acids. CDR3 amino acids: CASSVTTDNEQFF. Written as DNA, the CDR3 is TGTGCCAGCAGCGTTACGACCGACAATGAGCAGTTCTTC.